The table lists the clone carrying this TCR beta chain with a few counts. What it binds is not known. The CDR3 runs to 15 residues. Germline loops: CDR1 SGHRS, CDR2 YFSETQ. After removal of 4 bases from V and 3 bases from J, the junction contained 3 bases not matched to a gene. This entry is derived from a study of response to subunit inactivated influenza vaccine. TCRdb re-called the RT-PCR reads through MiXCR, storing one row per CDR3 protein. The sample has fewer than 550,000 distinct CDR3 sequences; 25% are singletons. Study results and caveats: That few new T cells are recruited by each seasonal influenza vaccination was the authors' suggestion.

The sequence was collected from a man between 45 and 60 years old who received an inactivated influenza vaccine. This specimen consisted of CD4+ T cells sorted from PBMCs, obtained more than 4 days after vaccination. This chain uses TRBV5-1 with TRBJ2-2; 10 bases are shared with TRBD1. The CDR3 spells CASSLGQGHTGELFF. In DNA, the CDR3 is TGCGCCAGCAGCCTGGGACAGGGGCACACCGGGGAGCTGTTTTTT.